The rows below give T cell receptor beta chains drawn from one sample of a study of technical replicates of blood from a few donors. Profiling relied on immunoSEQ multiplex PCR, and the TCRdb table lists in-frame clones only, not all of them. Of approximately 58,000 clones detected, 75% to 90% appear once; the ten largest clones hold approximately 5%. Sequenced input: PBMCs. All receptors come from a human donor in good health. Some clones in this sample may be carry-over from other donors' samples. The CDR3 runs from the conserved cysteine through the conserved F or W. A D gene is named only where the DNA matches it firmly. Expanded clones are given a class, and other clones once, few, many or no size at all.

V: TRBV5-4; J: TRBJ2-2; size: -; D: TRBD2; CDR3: CASSPGLGAGTGELFF; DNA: TGTGCCAGCAGCCCTGGACTAGGTGCTGGCACCGGGGAGCTGTTTTTT
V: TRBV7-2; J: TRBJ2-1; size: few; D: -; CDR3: CASKEQTYNEQFF; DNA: TGTGCCAGCAAGGAGCAGACCTACAATGAGCAGTTCTTC
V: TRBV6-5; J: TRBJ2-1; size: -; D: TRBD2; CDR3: CATRTSGSYNEQFF; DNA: TGTGCGACCAGAACTAGCGGGAGCTACAATGAGCAGTTCTTC
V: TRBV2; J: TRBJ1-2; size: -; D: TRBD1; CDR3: CASIRDRDRTYGYTF; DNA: TGTGCCAGCATCCGGGACAGGGACAGGACTTATGGCTACACCTTC
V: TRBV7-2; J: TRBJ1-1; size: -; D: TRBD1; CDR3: CASSQQGSTEAFF; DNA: TGTGCCAGCAGCCAACAGGGGAGCACTGAAGCTTTCTTT
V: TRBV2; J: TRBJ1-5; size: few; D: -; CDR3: CASSHREKDQPQHF; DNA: TGTGCCAGCAGCCACAGGGAGAAGGATCAGCCCCAGCATTTT
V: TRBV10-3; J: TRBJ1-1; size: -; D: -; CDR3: CAISGTETEAFF; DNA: TGTGCCATCAGCGGGACTGAAACTGAAGCTTTCTTT
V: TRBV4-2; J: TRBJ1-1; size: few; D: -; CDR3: CASSQEISTGRDTEAFF; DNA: TGTGCCAGCAGCCAGGAGATTTCTACAGGGCGGGACACTGAAGCTTTCTTT
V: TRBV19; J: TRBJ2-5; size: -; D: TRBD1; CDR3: CASSGTGVGTQYF; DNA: TGTGCCAGTAGTGGGACAGGGGTCGGGACCCAGTACTTC
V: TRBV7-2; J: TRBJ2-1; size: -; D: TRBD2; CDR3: CASSSYSGGRYNEQFF; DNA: TGTGCCAGCAGCTCTTATAGCGGGGGGCGTTACAATGAGCAGTTCTTC
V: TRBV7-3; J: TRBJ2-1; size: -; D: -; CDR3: CASSSRARGNEQFF; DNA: TGTGCCAGCAGCTCACGCGCTAGGGGAAATGAGCAGTTCTTC
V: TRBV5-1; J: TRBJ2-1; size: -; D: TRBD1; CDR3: CASSPPAWNGTVSYNEQFF; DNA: TGCGCCAGCAGCCCCCCGGCCTGGAACGGGACAGTCTCCTACAATGAGCAGTTCTTC
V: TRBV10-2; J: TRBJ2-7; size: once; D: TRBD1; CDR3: CASRQGVWEQYF; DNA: TGCGCCAGCAGACAGGGGGTATGGGAGCAGTACTTC
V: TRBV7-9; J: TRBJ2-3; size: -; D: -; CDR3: CASSGGGRSTDTQYF; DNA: TGTGCCAGCAGCGGCGGCGGCAGAAGCACAGATACGCAGTATTTT
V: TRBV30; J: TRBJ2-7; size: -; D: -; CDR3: CAWSVTNFVLEAYEQYF; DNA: TGTGCCTGGAGTGTAACGAATTTTGTTTTAGAAGCCTACGAGCAGTACTTC
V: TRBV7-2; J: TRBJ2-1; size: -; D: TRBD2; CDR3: CASSPVGSGTYNEQFF; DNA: TGTGCCAGCAGCCCTGTTGGTAGCGGGACCTACAATGAGCAGTTCTTC
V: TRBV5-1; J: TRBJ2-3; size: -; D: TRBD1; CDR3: CAIPDRGTDTQCF; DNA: TGCGCCATCCCGGACAGGGGCACAGATACGCAGTGTTTT
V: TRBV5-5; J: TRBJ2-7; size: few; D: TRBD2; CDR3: CASSSVLAGTSGEQYF; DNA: TGTGCCAGCAGCTCGGTCTTGGCCGGGACTAGCGGCGAGCAGTACTTC
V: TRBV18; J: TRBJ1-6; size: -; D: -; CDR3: CASSPSSRQNSPLHF; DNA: TGTGCCAGCTCACCAAGTAGTCGCCAAAATTCACCCCTCCACTTT
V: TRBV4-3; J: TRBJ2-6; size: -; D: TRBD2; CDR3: CASSQILAALRGANVLTF; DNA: TGCGCCAGCAGCCAAATCCTAGCGGCCCTGAGGGGGGCCAACGTCCTGACTTTC
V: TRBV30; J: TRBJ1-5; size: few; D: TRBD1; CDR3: CAWTHPDRRNQPQHF; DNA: TGTGCCTGGACTCATCCGGACAGGAGAAATCAGCCCCAGCATTTT
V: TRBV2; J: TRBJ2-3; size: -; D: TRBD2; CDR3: CAIGQTRTSGRPDTQYF; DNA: TGTGCCATCGGACAGACGAGGACTAGCGGGAGACCAGATACGCAGTATTTT
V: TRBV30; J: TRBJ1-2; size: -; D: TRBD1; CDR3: CAWSRFPGQGYGYTF; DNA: TGTGCCTGGAGTCGATTTCCGGGACAGGGCTATGGCTACACCTTC
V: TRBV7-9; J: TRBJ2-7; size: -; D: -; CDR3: CASSPRTARYEQYF; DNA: TGTGCCAGCAGCCCACGTACGGCGAGGTACGAGCAGTACTTC
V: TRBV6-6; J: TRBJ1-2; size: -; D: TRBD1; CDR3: CASSSRDRGLYGYTF; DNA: TGTGCCAGCAGTTCCCGGGACAGGGGGCTCTATGGCTACACCTTC
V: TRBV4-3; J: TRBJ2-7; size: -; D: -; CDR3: CASSQEGLGSYEQYF; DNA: TGCGCCAGCAGCCAGGAGGGACTCGGATCCTACGAGCAGTACTTC
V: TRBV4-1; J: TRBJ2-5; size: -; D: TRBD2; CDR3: CASSHGRGGEETQYF; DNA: TGCGCCAGCAGCCATGGACGGGGGGGCGAAGAGACCCAGTACTTC
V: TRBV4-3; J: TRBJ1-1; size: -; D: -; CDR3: CASSQVGGTEAFF; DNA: TGCGCCAGCAGCCAAGTCGGTGGCACTGAAGCTTTCTTT
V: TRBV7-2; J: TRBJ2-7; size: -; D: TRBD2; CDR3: CASSRSGASTYEQYF; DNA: TGTGCCAGCAGCCGTAGCGGGGCTAGTACCTACGAGCAGTACTTC
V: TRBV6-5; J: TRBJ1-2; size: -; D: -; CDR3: CASSYSGNYGYTF; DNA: TGTGCCAGCAGTTATTCAGGGAACTATGGCTACACCTTC
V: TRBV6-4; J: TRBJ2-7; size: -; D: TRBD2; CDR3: CASSDLSGTYEQYF; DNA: TGTGCCAGCAGTGACCTAAGCGGGACCTACGAGCAGTACTTC
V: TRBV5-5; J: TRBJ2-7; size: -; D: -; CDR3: CASSLVGRSYEQYF; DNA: TGTGCCAGCAGTCTGGTTGGGAGGTCCTACGAGCAGTACTTC
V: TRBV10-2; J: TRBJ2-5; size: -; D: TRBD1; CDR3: CASSWTGKETQYF; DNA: TGCGCCAGCAGTTGGACAGGGAAAGAGACCCAGTACTTC
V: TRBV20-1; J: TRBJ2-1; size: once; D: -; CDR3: CSASRRNEQFF; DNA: TGCAGTGCGTCTAGGAGGAATGAGCAGTTCTTC
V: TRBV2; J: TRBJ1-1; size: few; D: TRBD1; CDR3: CASRTGESTEAFF; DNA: TGTGCCAGCAGGACAGGGGAGAGCACTGAAGCTTTCTTT
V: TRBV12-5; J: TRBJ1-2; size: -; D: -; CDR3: CASGLTIGGYGYTF; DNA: TGTGCTAGTGGTTTGACGATAGGGGGTTATGGCTACACCTTC
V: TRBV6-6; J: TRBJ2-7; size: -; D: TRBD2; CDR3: CASTFVGGADEQYF; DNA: TGTGCCAGCACCTTTGTGGGAGGGGCGGACGAGCAGTACTTC
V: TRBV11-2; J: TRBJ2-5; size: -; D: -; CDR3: CASSLSGGGETQYF; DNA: TGTGCCAGCAGCTTATCAGGGGGAGGCGAGACCCAGTACTTC
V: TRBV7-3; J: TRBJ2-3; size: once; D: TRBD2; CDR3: CASRSGGALDTQYF; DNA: TGTGCCAGCAGGAGCGGGGGGGCCTTAGATACGCAGTATTTT
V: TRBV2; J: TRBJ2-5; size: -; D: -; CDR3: CASRKQDGAQETQYF; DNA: TGTGCCAGCAGGAAACAGGACGGAGCCCAAGAGACCCAGTACTTC
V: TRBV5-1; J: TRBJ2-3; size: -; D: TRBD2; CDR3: CASSLPTLAGGSTDTQYF; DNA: TGCGCCAGCAGCCTTCCAACGCTAGCGGGAGGGAGCACAGATACGCAGTATTTT
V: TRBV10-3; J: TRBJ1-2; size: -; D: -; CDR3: CAISESGSYGYTF; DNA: TGTGCCATCAGTGAGTCGGGGAGCTATGGCTACACCTTC
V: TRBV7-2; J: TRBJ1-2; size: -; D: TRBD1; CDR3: CASPGTGVYGYTF; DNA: TGTGCCAGCCCCGGGACAGGGGTCTATGGCTACACCTTC
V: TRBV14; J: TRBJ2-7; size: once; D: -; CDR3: CASRGLGGYEQYF; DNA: TGTGCCAGCAGGGGATTGGGAGGATACGAGCAGTACTTC
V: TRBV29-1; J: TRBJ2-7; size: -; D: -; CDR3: CSGLDGTSYEQYF; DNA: TGCAGCGGGCTAGACGGAACATCCTACGAGCAGTACTTC
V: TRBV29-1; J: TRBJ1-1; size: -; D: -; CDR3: CSVRSAGWLTEAFF; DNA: TGCAGCGTCCGGTCGGCCGGGTGGCTCACTGAAGCTTTCTTT
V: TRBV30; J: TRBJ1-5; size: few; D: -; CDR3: CAYSYHVNQPQHF; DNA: TGTGCCTACTCCTACCACGTGAATCAGCCCCAGCATTTT
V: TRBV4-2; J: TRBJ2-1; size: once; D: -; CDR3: CASSQGLATYNEQFF; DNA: TGTGCCAGCAGCCAAGGACTGGCTACCTACAATGAGCAGTTCTTC
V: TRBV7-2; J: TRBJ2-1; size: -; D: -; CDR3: CASSLELSVAANEQFF; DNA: TGTGCCAGCAGCTTAGAACTTAGTGTAGCGGCCAATGAGCAGTTCTTC
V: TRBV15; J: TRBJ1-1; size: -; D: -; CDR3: CATSRGQYTEAFF; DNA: TGTGCCACCAGCAGAGGACAGTACACTGAAGCTTTCTTT
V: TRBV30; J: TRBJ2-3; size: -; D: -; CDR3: CAWSLLATSTDTQYF; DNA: TGTGCCTGGAGTCTGCTAGCGACTAGCACAGATACGCAGTATTTT
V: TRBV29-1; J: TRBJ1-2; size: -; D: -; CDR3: CSVVTGRYGYTF; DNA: TGCAGCGTGGTCACAGGACGCTATGGCTACACCTTC
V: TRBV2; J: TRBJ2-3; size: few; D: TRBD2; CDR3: CASILTSAAPDTQYF; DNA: TGTGCCAGCATTCTGACTAGCGCTGCTCCAGATACGCAGTATTTT